These 14 T cell receptor beta chains were all obtained from the same sample, sequenced in a study of human T cells and chemical hapten exposure. TCRdb re-analysed the RACE reads in MiXCR, keeping a single row per CDR3 protein. The table records 50,000 to 70,000 distinct CDR3 sequences, roughly 12% of them present only once. Time point noted: patch test 3, about 24 weeks after DPC sensitization. Treatment: therapeutic diphenylcyclopropenone sensitization with weekly scalp DPC. The material was whole blood, obtained in connection with sensitization to the hapten diphenylcyclopropenone (DPC). Receptor source: a man aged 25 to 45 with alopecia areata. Some clones in this sample may be carry-over from other donors' samples.

This clonotype was found once. The chain is built from TRBV28 and TRBJ1-1; maybe TRBD1 (5 bases). CDR3 length: 12 amino acids. Germline V gives CDR1 MDHEN, CDR2 SYDVKM. V was cut by 10 bases and J by 1 base, with 10 bases left in between. CDR3 DNA: TGTGCCATTTTAGGACAGAACACTGAAGCTTTCTTT. Its protein is CAILGQNTEAFF.

The V call is TRBV7-9, the J call TRBJ1-2; D not certain. The germline V gene encodes CDR1 SEHNR and CDR2 FQNEAQ (reference sequence). V lost 6 bases and J 8 bases, leaving 19 bases between the germline ends. CDR3 length: 14 amino acids. The CDR3: CASRGPTMVRGYTF. CDR3 nucleotides: TGTGCCAGCAGAGGACCGACTATGGTGCGGGGCTACACCTTC.

There are many counts of this clonotype. The chain employs TRBV5-4 and TRBJ2-7; D remains unclear. Trimming cost V 4 bases and J 4 bases, with 15 bases left between them. In germline, CDR1 is SGHNT, CDR2 YYREEE (reference sequence). The CDR3 is 14 amino acids. CDR3 sequence (DNA): TGTGCCAGCAGCCCTAGTGTCGGCGGTTACGAGCAGTACTTC. Protein product: CASSPSVGGYEQYF.

This clonotype was seen at least ten times. V gene TRBV29-1 combines with J gene TRBJ2-7; the D call may be TRBD1 or TRBD2 (5 bases each). The V end was cut by 6 bases, the J end by 0 bases, with 9 bases between. Germline V gene sequence: CDR1 SQVTM, CDR2 ANQGSEA. The CDR3 covers 12 residues. The CDR3, as DNA: TGCAGCGTAGGGGACCCCTCCTACGAGCAGTACTTC. As protein: CSVGDPSYEQYF.

The sample holds many counts of this clonotype. The chain joins TRBV7-8 to TRBJ2-1, with 11 bases lining up with TRBD2. This CDR3 is 19 amino acids long. The V gene end was trimmed by 2 bases and the J gene end by 0 bases; junction bases not matched to a gene: 9. Looked up from germline, CDR1 is SGHVS and CDR2 is FQNEAQ. The CDR3 protein is CASSLRLAGGLSSYNEQFF. CDR3 sequence (DNA): TGTGCCAGCAGCTTAAGGCTAGCGGGGGGCCTAAGCTCCTACAATGAGCAGTTCTTC. Combining the CDR3 with reference TRBV7-8 and TRBJ2-1 gives the whole variable domain GAGVSQSPRYKVAKRGQDVALRCDPISGHVSLFWYQQALGQGPEFLTYFQNEAQLDKSGLPSDRFFAERPEGSVSTLKIQRTQQEDSAVYLCASSLRLAGGLSSYNEQFFGPGTRLTVL.

This clonotype has just a few counts. The chain carries TRBV11-2 and TRBJ2-5, with 9 positions matching TRBD2. V lost 1 base to trimming and J lost 5 bases; unmatched junction nucleotides: 11. The CDR3 sequence is 17 residues long. In germline, CDR1 is SGHAT, CDR2 FQNNGV. Here the CDR3 reads CASSLVWPAGGRETQYF. The CDR3 DNA is TGTGCCAGCAGCTTAGTCTGGCCAGCGGGGGGCCGGGAGACCCAGTACTTC.

The sample holds a few counts of this clonotype. The gene calls are TRBV7-2 and TRBJ2-5; D is perhaps TRBD1 (6 bases). CDR3 length: 12 amino acids. The germline V gene encodes CDR1 SGHTA and CDR2 FQGNSA. V was pared by 3 bases and J by 7 bases, with 9 bases between. CDR3: CASSFDRRTQYF. For the CDR3, the DNA is TGTGCCAGCAGCTTCGACAGGAGGACCCAGTACTTC.

This clonotype was seen repeatedly, ten times or more. The chain is built from TRBV20-1 and TRBJ2-1, with D tentatively TRBD1 (5 bases). With 5 bases removed from V and 8 bases from J, the gap between germline ends came to 25 bases. Germline CDR1 is DFQATT and CDR2 is SNEGSKA (reference sequence). The CDR3 sequence is 16 residues long. This CDR3 is CSAGSSTFVLQDEQFF. The CDR3 DNA reads TGCAGTGCTGGGTCATCCACGTTCGTACTACAGGATGAGCAGTTCTTC.

CDR3 region: CAISRTVASSYEQYF. CDR3 nucleotide sequence: TGTGCCATCAGTCGGACAGTAGCTAGCTCCTACGAGCAGTACTTC. The rearrangement uses TRBV10-3 and TRBJ2-7, with D possibly TRBD1 on 6 matching bases. The CDR3 is made up of 15 amino acids. CDR1 is ENHRY and CDR2 is SYGVKD in the germline V gene. With 5 bases removed from V and 0 bases from J, the gap between germline ends came to 14 bases.

This clonotype was seen only a few times. The CDR3 DNA reads TGTGCCAGCTCACCAAGCGACGGCAACACTGAAGCTTTCTTT. Protein: CASSPSDGNTEAFF. The rearrangement uses TRBV18 and TRBJ1-1, with D hard to call. The V end was cut by 2 bases, the J end by 2 bases, with 9 bases between. Germline V gives CDR1 KGHSH, CDR2 LQKENI. The CDR3 covers 14 residues.

This clonotype has a count of ten or more. The V and J genes are TRBV27 and TRBJ1-5; D not certain. In germline, CDR1 is MNHEY, CDR2 SMNVEV (reference sequence). This CDR3 comprises 12 residues. V lost 5 bases to trimming and J lost 6 bases, with 8 bases between them. The CDR3 coding sequence is TGTGCCAGCAGTCAATCGGGTCAGCCCCAGCATTTT. Protein product: CASSQSGQPQHF.

V and J are TRBV7-2 and TRBJ1-1, with D uncertain. There are 14 residues in the CDR3. CDR1 and CDR2 from the germline V gene are SGHTA and FQGNSA. Trimming pared 5 bases from V and 1 base from J, leaving 11 bases between. CDR3 amino acids: CASSHPRQNTEAFF. In DNA, the CDR3 is TGTGCCAGCAGCCACCCGAGGCAGAACACTGAAGCTTTCTTT.

There are a few counts of this clonotype. The rearrangement joins TRBV12-3 or TRBV12-4 to TRBJ2-1; D gene ambiguous. V lost 6 bases, J lost 2 bases, and 14 bases lay in between. There are 15 residues in the CDR3. CDR3 sequence reads: CASSTTPGTYNEQFF. CDR3 sequence (DNA): TGTGCCAGCAGCACAACACCTGGGACCTACAATGAGCAGTTCTTC.

There are a few counts of this clonotype. The chain links TRBV5-1 to TRBJ1-3; D gene unclear. CDR1 and CDR2 from the germline V gene are SGHRS and YFSETQ. The CDR3 length is 12 residues. The V end was cut by 5 bases, the J end by 5 bases, with 8 bases between. This CDR3 reads CASRPDRNTIYF. The CDR3 DNA sequence: TGCGCCAGCAGACCGGACCGAAACACCATATATTTT.